Sequencing of this T cell receptor (beta chain) was carried out in a study of T cells in Graves' hyperthyroidism and ophthalmopathy (dated by TCRdb to the late 2010s). Context from the whole study: Peripheral blood was sampled at the time of initial diagnosis, prior to any treatment. A discovery cohort of roughly 100 patients, 43 with Graves' ophthalmopathy and about 60 with stable Graves' hyperthyroidism, was used to find distinguishing TCR V-J signatures. Prospective prediction of ophthalmopathy was tested in an independent validation cohort consisting of under 20 hyperthyroidism patients and 17 patients who later progressed to ophthalmopathy. The roughly 100 discovery patients were randomly divided into training and test sets at a 7:3 ratio. The study also compared thyroid tissue and blood T-cell repertoires from five or six Graves' hyperthyroidism patients. After blood sampling, hyperthyroidism patients were treated with methimazole at a starting dose of 30 mg daily, and ophthalmopathy patients were treated with high-dose intravenous methylprednisolone. TCR Vbeta CDR3 sequencing of 120 to 150 peripheral blood samples (43 ophthalmopathy, 75 hyperthyroidism and about 17 progressor patients) is reported in the paper. Overall results and qualifications from the work: Most expanded thyroid clonotypes (frequency above 0.001) were also detected in blood, a finding suggesting that blood repertoires may reflect thyroid immune responses. Sample size was not statistically predetermined, and investigators were not blinded to group allocation. A model built on a 13 V-J signature distinguished ophthalmopathy from stable hyperthyroidism, reaching roughly 88% sensitivity and under 84% specificity in cross-validation and 80%/75% in testing. In validation, progression to ophthalmopathy was predicted by the model with 70.59% sensitivity and 72.22% specificity, a median of about 6.4 months before onset.

TCR beta CDR3 regions were amplified from RNA transcripts. A first-round RT-PCR of the TCR CDR3 used the HTBI primer set with the Qiagen OneStep RT-PCR kit. Libraries were constructed in a second round of multiplex PCR, after which size selection and purification were carried out. Libraries were sequenced paired-end with 100 bp reads on an Illumina HiSeq2000. The paper's data handling went like this. SOAPnuke was used to process the raw data, throwing out any read that contained adapters or uncalled bases, had a mean Phred below 15, or lacked an exact constant-primer or identifier match. High-quality paired reads were merged with COPE v1.2.5, and unique nucleotide sequences were defined as clonotypes. MiTCR v1.1 was used to align clonotypes to the IMGT TRBV, TRBD and TRBJ reference segments. The analysis included only V-J combinations with a frequency above 0.0001, which together covered 99% to 99.2% of the repertoires. A TCS score was defined as the ratio of F50 (clonal expansion) to E x V (chaos), with BLOSUM62-based TCRdist applied between CDR3 peptides within each V-J. Welch's t-statistics and random forest reduced roughly 500 V-J features to 10 to 15, which were used in a naive Bayes classifier (R e1071). TCRdb handled the public reads itself, with Q25 trimming in fastp and clone calling in MiXCR, and kept productive beta chains. Every distinct CDR3 protein forms one entry, paired with its most common genes and DNA. For this entry, the V and J calls and clone size follow TCRdb and not the study's own pipeline. In all, the sample holds 220,000 or so distinct CDR3 sequences, and over 15% of those were seen once. The ten most abundant clones make up less than 35% of the sample.

The germline V gene encodes CDR1 DFQATT and CDR2 SNEGSKA (reference sequence). V loses 2 bases of germline sequence and J loses 4 bases, and the interval between the two ends is 12 bases. CDR3 length: 14 amino acids, cysteine to phenylalanine. The entry retains the CDR3 DNA only, 42 bases that are in frame from base 1. This clonotype came up many times. Its cognate antigen has yet to be identified. No base quality information exists; no much larger clone differs at one position. In the ophthalmopathy patients, disease was moderately to severely active, with a Clinical Activity Score of 3 or more, a NOSPECS grade of 4 or more, and a duration of less than 3 months. Exclusion was applied to patients with uncontrolled infections, other autoimmune diseases, pregnancy or lactation. Diagnoses were based on clinical symptoms, serum thyroxine and TRAb, thyroid ultrasound and orbital computed tomography. Ficoll-Paque density gradient centrifugation was used to isolate PBMCs from about 10 ml of fresh peripheral blood. Total RNA was extracted with Trizol reagent, and quality was checked on an Agilent 2100 Bioanalyzer.

The sample was blood. The TCR originated in a woman aged 18-30 years with Graves' ophthalmopathy. The sequence joins TRBV20-1 to TRBJ1-3; perhaps TRBD1 is the D gene, with 5 bases matching. The CDR3 reads CSARSGQGGNTIYF. The nucleotides are TGCAGTGCTAGATCAGGGCAGGGAGGAAACACCATATATTTT.